Following are 16 T cell receptor beta chains from one sample sequenced in a study of blood T cell repertoires in COVID-19. Clones were sequenced by immunoSEQ multiplex PCR, and TCRdb holds only the in-frame ones, with some missing. The sample yields tens of thousands of clones, about 88% seen once. The sample consisted of peripheral blood. These receptors came from a man in his sixties with acute or convalescent COVID-19.

V is TRBV5-1 and J is TRBJ2-3; perhaps TRBD1 as D (6 bases). V was trimmed by 4 bases and J by 5 bases, leaving 14 bases between them. The CDR3 extends over 14 amino acids. Per germline, CDR1 SGHRS and CDR2 YFSETQ. The CDR3 DNA reads TGCGCCAGCAGCATGAACCTAGGGGGAGATACGCAGTATTTT. It encodes CASSMNLGGDTQYF.

The chain recombines TRBV7-9 with TRBJ1-2; D may be TRBD1 (5 bases). The V end was cut by 3 bases, the J end by 6 bases, with 8 bases between. From germline, CDR1 is SEHNR and CDR2 FQNEAQ (reference sequence). This CDR3 is built from 12 residues. The CDR3 region is CASSFDRDGYTF. The CDR3 region has the DNA TGTGCCAGCAGCTTTGACAGAGATGGCTACACCTTC. The whole variable domain, remainder taken from reference TRBV7-9 and TRBJ1-2, is DTGVSQNPRHKITKRGQNVTFRCDPISEHNRLYWYRQTLGQGPEFLTYFQNEAQLEKSRLLSDRFSAERPKGSFSTLEIQRTEQGDSAMYLCASSFDRDGYTFGSGTRLTVV.

V and J are TRBV5-4 and TRBJ2-7, with 14 bases fitting TRBD2. The V gene's germline CDR1 is SGHNT and CDR2 YYREEE (reference sequence). The trim removed 4 bases at V and 3 bases at J, leaving 6 bases unmatched. CDR3 length equals 16 residues. This CDR3 is CASSPAGTSGSYEQYF. As DNA, the CDR3 is TGTGCCAGCAGCCCGGCCGGGACTAGCGGGAGCTACGAGCAGTACTTC.

This chain joins TRBV6-5 and TRBJ2-7; D possibly corresponds to TRBD1 (5 bases). Germline V gene sequence: CDR1 MNHEY, CDR2 SVGAGI. The germline V and J ends were trimmed by 10 bases and 4 bases, with 20 bases remaining between them. There are 14 residues in the CDR3. Here the CDR3 reads CATSSDSPTYEQYF. The DNA of the CDR3 is TGTGCCACGTCATCCGACAGCCCGACTTACGAGCAGTACTTC.

CDR3 amino acids: CASSQMAGGRDEAFF. In DNA, the CDR3 is TGTGCCAGCAGCCAAATGGCGGGGGGGCGCGATGAAGCTTTCTTT. The chain employs TRBV3-1 (or the pseudogene TRBV3-2) and TRBJ1-1, with D perhaps TRBD1 (6 bases). Trimming left V 2 bases short and J 7 bases short, with 17 bases between. This CDR3 is built from 15 residues. The germline gives CDR1 LGHDT, CDR2 YNNKEL (reference sequence).

This clone was detected only once. The chain has TRBV5-4 and TRBJ2-7; 11 bases line up with TRBD2. Germline trimming cut 0 bases from V and 6 bases from J; bases unmatched to any gene: 2. CDR1 and CDR2 from the germline V gene are SGHNT and YYREEE (reference sequence). The CDR3 spans 14 residues. This CDR3 is CASSLVAGGIEQYF. In nucleotides, the CDR3 is TGTGCCAGCAGCTTGGTAGCGGGAGGGATCGAGCAGTACTTC.

The chain carries TRBV6-1 and TRBJ1-2; TRBD1 matches at 9 bases. This CDR3 has 15 residues. Trimming took 3 bases from V and 4 from J; bases not matched to a gene: 6. Germline loops: CDR1 MNHNS, CDR2 SASEGT. The CDR3 nucleotides read TGTGCCAGCAGTGAGCCGACAGGGGGTTTCTATGGCTACACCTTC. Its protein is CASSEPTGGFYGYTF.

In DNA, the CDR3 is TGTGCCAGTAACGAGGGAAGTCCAACCTACAATGAGCAGTTCTTC. Protein product: CASNEGSPTYNEQFF. The genes are TRBV19 and TRBJ2-1; D may be TRBD2 (5 bases). The CDR3 has 15 amino acids. The V gene lost 7 bases and the J gene lost 2 bases, with 15 bases spanning the gap. Germline CDR1 and CDR2: LNHDA and SQIVND (reference sequence).

This clone has just one count. The J gene is TRBJ1-2, the V gene TRBV15; TRBD1 is a possible D gene (5 bases). The CDR3 length is 15 residues. With 0 bases removed from V and 2 bases from J, the gap between germline ends came to 10 bases. Germline V lookup: CDR1 LNHNV, CDR2 YYDKDF (reference sequence). The CDR3 DNA reads TGTGCCACCAGCAGAGATCGCGGGGGAAACTATGGCTACACCTTC. It codes for CATSRDRGGNYGYTF.

This chain joins TRBV6-5 and TRBJ2-3, with 9 bases lining up with TRBD2. The CDR3 has 16 amino acids. Germline-derived CDR1 and CDR2 are MNHEY and SVGAGI. The V and J ends lost 2 bases and 2 bases, in that order; junction bases with no gene match: 5. The CDR3: CASSYRAGGYTDTQYF. CDR3 nucleotides: TGTGCCAGCAGTTACCGGGCGGGGGGGTACACAGATACGCAGTATTTT.

V gene TRBV2 combines with J gene TRBJ2-1, with D possibly matching TRBD1 (6 bases). Germline V gene data show CDR1 as SNHLY and CDR2 as FYNNEI. The CDR3 totals 14 residues. The ends were cut back, 7 bases at V and 2 bases at J, with 12 bases in the middle. CDR3 residues: CASTLQGPYNEQFF. The CDR3 DNA follows: TGTGCCAGCACCTTACAGGGACCCTACAATGAGCAGTTCTTC. Complete variable domain (other parts from reference TRBV2 and TRBJ2-1): EPEVTQTPSHQVTQMGQEVILRCVPISNHLYFYWYRQILGQKVEFLVSFYNNEISEKSEIFDDQFSVERPDGSNFTLKIRSTKLEDSAMYFCASTLQGPYNEQFFGPGTRLTVL.

V usage is TRBV3-1 (or the pseudogene TRBV3-2) and J usage is TRBJ2-2; D remains ambiguous. V lost 0 bases to trimming and J lost 8 bases, with 7 bases between them. In germline, CDR1 is LGHDT, CDR2 YNNKEL (reference sequence). The CDR3 contains 13 residues. The CDR3 loop reads CASSQEPGGELFF. The CDR3 DNA sequence: TGTGCCAGCAGCCAAGAACCCGGGGGGGAGCTGTTTTTT.

The chain links TRBV15 to TRBJ1-3; TRBD1 matches 11 bases. Germline loops: CDR1 LNHNV, CDR2 YYDKDF (reference sequence). J was trimmed by 7 bases and V by 0 bases; bases with no gene match: 2. The CDR3 has 15 amino acids. CDR3 sequence (DNA): TGTGCCACCAGCAGAGAGGGACAGGGGGTCAACACCATATATTTT. It is translated as CATSREGQGVNTIYF.

The rearrangement joins TRBV6-5 to TRBJ2-2, with 7 bases lining up with TRBD2. Germline CDR1 and CDR2: MNHEY and SVGAGI. Trimming took 6 bases from V and 4 from J; bases not matched to a gene: 5. The CDR3 loop spans 14 amino acids. The CDR3: CASRMTSPTGELFF. Here the CDR3 DNA reads TGTGCCAGCAGGATGACTAGCCCCACCGGGGAGCTGTTTTTT.

The chain couples TRBV6-2 or TRBV6-3 to TRBJ2-1, with D perhaps TRBD2 (5 bases). V was pared by 5 bases and J by 6 bases, with 17 bases between. The CDR3 consists of 15 residues. Germline-derived CDR1 and CDR2 are MNHEY and SVGEGT. CDR3 DNA: TGTGCCAGCAGTGACGGACCGACCGCGGGCAATGAGCAGTTCTTC. Translated: CASSDGPTAGNEQFF.

The rearrangement uses TRBV7-9 and TRBJ1-1; D not resolved. CDR3 size: 12 residues. The germline V gene has CDR1 SEHNR and CDR2 FQNEAQ (reference sequence). Trimming cost V 2 bases and J 1 base, with 2 bases left between them. CDR3 in DNA: TGTGCCAGCAGCTTACAGAACACTGAAGCTTTCTTT. Its protein product is CASSLQNTEAFF.